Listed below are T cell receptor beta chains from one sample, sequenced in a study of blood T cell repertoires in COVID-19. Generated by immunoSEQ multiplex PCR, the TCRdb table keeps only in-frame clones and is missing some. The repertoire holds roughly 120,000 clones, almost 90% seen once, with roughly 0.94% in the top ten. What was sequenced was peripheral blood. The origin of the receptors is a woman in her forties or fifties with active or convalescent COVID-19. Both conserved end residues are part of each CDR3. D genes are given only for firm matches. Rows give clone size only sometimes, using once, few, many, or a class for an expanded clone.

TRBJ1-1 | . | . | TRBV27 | TGTGCCAGCAGTTTAAGTGCATACATGAACACTGAAGCTTTCTTT | CASSLSAYMNTEAFF
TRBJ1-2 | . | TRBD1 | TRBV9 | TGTGCCAGCAGCGTAGAGACAGGGGGGAGCTATGGCTACACCTTC | CASSVETGGSYGYTF
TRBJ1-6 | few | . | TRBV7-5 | TGTGCCAGAAGCCTCTGGATCTTTAGGACACGGGCGTCGGCATCACCCCTCCACTTT | CARSLWIFRTRASASPLHF
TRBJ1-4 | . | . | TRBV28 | TGTGCCAGCAGTCCCTCCCTCGGGGGGGGCCTAGAGGAAAAACTGTTTTTT | CASSPSLGGGLEEKLFF
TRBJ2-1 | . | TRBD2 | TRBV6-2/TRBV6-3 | TGTGCCAGCAGTTACAGAGGGGCTAGCGGCAACAATGAGCAGTTCTTC | CASSYRGASGNNEQFF
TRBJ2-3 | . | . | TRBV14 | TGTGCCAGCAGCCAAGATATAGCTCCTCCGCAGTATTTT | CASSQDIAPPQYF
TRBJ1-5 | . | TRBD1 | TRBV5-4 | TGTGCCAGCAGCTTGGCCCGGGGGGGGACAGGGGTGTTCAATCAGCCCCAGCATTTT | CASSLARGGTGVFNQPQHF
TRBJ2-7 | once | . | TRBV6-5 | TGTGCCAGCAGTTACGGCGGGCGAGTCTACGAGCAGTACTTC | CASSYGGRVYEQYF
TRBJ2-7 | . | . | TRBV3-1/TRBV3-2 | TGTGCCAGCAGCGGAGTTACAGGCGAGCAGTACTTC | CASSGVTGEQYF
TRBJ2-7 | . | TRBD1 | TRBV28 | TGTGCCAGCACGACAGGGGGCGCGTGGCACGAGCAGTACTTC | CASTTGGAWHEQYF
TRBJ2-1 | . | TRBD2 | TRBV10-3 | TGTGCCATCAGCCCTAGCGGGAGGAGGTCGGGTGAGCAGTTCTTC | CAISPSGRRSGEQFF
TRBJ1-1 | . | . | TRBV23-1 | TGCGCCAGCAGTCGCCTACGAGGATGGGCTTTCTTT | CASSRLRGWAFF
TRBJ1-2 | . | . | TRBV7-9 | TGTGCCAGCAGCTTAGGGAGTTACTATGGCTACACCTTC | CASSLGSYYGYTF
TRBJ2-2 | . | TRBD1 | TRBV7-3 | TGTGCCAGCAGCCCGACAGGGGAAAGGGGGGAGCTGTTTTTT | CASSPTGERGELFF
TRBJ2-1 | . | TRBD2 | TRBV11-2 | TGTGCCAGCAGCGGACGGACTAGCGGAGGTAATGAGCAGTTCTTC | CASSGRTSGGNEQFF
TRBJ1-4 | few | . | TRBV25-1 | TGTGCCAGCAGACGAGGGAATGAAAAACTGTTTTTT | CASRRGNEKLFF
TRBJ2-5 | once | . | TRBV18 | TGTGCCAGCTCACCACCTCAACCTGTGCGTGAGACCCAGTACTTC | CASSPPQPVRETQYF
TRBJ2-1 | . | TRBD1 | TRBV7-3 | TGTGCCAGCAGCCCAGGAGGGACAGGGGCCTCCTACAATGAGCAGTTCTTC | CASSPGGTGASYNEQFF
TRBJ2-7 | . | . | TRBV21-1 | TGTGCCAGCAGACTAGCGGGGCAAGCAGTAGACTTC | CASRLAGQAVDF
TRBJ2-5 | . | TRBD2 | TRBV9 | TGTGCCAGCAGCGTAGCCGGCGGGAGCGCCCAAGAGACCCAGTACTTC | CASSVAGGSAQETQYF
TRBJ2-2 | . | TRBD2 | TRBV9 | TGTGCCAGCAGCGTAGGGGGGACTAGCCCGAACACCGGGGAGCTGTTTTTT | CASSVGGTSPNTGELFF
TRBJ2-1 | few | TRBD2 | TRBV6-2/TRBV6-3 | TGTGCCAGCAGTTACTCGCTAGCGGGAGGACTCCACTCCTCCGATGAGCAGTTCTTC | CASSYSLAGGLHSSDEQFF
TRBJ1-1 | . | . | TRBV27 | TGTGCCAGCAGTTTGGGAGGGGCCCCTATGAACACTGAAGCTTTCTTT | CASSLGGAPMNTEAFF
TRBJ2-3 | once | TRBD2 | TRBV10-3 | TGTGCCATCAGTGAGTTCCGGCATCGACTAGCGGGAGAAGATACGCAGTATTTT | CAISEFRHRLAGEDTQYF
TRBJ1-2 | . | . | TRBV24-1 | TGTGCCACCAGTGATTTAAGGACAAATGGCTACACCTTC | CATSDLRTNGYTF
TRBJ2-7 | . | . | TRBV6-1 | TGTGCCAGCAGTGGATTACGGGCAGGGTCCTCCTACGAGCAGTACTTC | CASSGLRAGSSYEQYF
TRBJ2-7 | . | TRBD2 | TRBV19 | TGTGCCAGTAGTGGAGAACCGGGACTAGGCAACGAGCAGTACTTC | CASSGEPGLGNEQYF
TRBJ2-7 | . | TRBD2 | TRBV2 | TGTGCCAGCAGTGAAGAATCTCTAGCGGGAGGAACCTACGAGCAGTACTTC | CASSEESLAGGTYEQYF
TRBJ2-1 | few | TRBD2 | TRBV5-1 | TGCGCCAGCAGCCTTAGCGGGAGCTCCTACAATGAGCAGTTCTTC | CASSLSGSSYNEQFF